One and the same sample provided the 4 T cell receptor beta chains below, sequenced in a study of blood T cell repertoires in COVID-19. Sequenced by immunoSEQ multiplex PCR; TCRdb stores in-frame clones only, minus some. The sample has 380,000 or so clones; around 87% are singletons. The source material was PBMCs or T cells enriched from blood (not recorded which). Receptors were obtained from a man aged 25-45 years who had recovered from COVID-19.

The chain recombines TRBV30 with TRBJ1-6, with 9 bases identical to TRBD1. The ends lost 0 bases at V and 9 bases at J; junction bases unmatched: 6. Looked up from germline, CDR1 is GTSNPN and CDR2 is SVGIG (reference sequence). The CDR3 is 15 residues long. The chain's CDR3 is CAWSVGDRDRSPLHF. The CDR3 nucleotides are TGTGCCTGGAGTGTAGGGGACAGGGACCGTTCACCCCTCCACTTT.

The V and J genes are TRBV7-2 and TRBJ1-5, with 8 bases aligning to TRBD1. The CDR3 covers 14 residues. Germline assignment: CDR1 SGHTA and CDR2 FQGNSA. V lost 2 bases, J lost 6 bases, and 3 bases stayed unmatched. The CDR3 coding sequence is TGTGCCAGCAGCTTACAGGGGGCAGGTCAGCCCCAGCATTTT. Translation: CASSLQGAGQPQHF.

The rearrangement links TRBV3-1 (or the pseudogene TRBV3-2) to TRBJ1-6; D gene ambiguous. This CDR3 has 14 residues. Trimming took off 1 base at V and 5 bases at J, with 6 bases between the two ends. From germline, CDR1 is LGHDT and CDR2 YNNKEL (reference sequence). The CDR3 loop reads CASSQGIDNSPLHF. In nucleotides, the CDR3 is TGTGCCAGCAGCCAAGGAATAGATAATTCACCCCTCCACTTT.

The V gene is TRBV7-9, the J gene TRBJ2-5; no definite D call. This CDR3 comprises 15 residues. Germline CDR1 reads SEHNR; CDR2 reads FQNEAQ (reference sequence). Trimming removed 5 bases from V and 2 bases from J, with 15 bases in between. CDR3 DNA: TGTGCCAGCAGCCAACCCCCCGGGTCACAAGAGACCCAGTACTTC. Translated: CASSQPPGSQETQYF.